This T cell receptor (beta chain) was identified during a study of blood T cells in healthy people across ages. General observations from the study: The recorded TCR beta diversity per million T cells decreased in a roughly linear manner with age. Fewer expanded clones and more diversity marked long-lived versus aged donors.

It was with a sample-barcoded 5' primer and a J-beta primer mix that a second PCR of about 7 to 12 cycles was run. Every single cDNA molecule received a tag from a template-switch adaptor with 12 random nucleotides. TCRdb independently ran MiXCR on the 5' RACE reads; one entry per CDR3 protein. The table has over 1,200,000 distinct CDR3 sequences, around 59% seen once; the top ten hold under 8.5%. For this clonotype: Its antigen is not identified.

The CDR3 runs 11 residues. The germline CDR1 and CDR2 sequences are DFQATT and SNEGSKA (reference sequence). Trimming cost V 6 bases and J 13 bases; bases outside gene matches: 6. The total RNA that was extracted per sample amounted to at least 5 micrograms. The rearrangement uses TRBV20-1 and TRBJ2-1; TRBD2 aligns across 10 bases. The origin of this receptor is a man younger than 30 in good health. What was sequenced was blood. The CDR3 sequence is CSAYLAGAQFF. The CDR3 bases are TGCAGTGCGTATCTAGCGGGAGCCCAGTTCTTC.